This TCR beta chain was identified during a study of blood T cell repertoires in COVID-19. With regard to this clone: Other DNA sequences in this specimen translate into the identical CDR3.

TCRdb's copy holds only in-frame clones and misses some; the assay was immunoSEQ multiplex PCR. In the table there are around 500,000 clones, 88% of which are singletons. CDR1 is LNHDA, CDR2 SQIVND, per germline (reference sequence). V lost 4 bases, J lost 2 bases, and 2 bases stayed unmatched. This CDR3 is 15 amino acids long. Assignment of participants to cohorts was predicated upon participant-reported clinical history. V and J are TRBV19 and TRBJ1-5; TRBD1 matches 10 bases. This TCR came from a woman aged 40 to 50 who had recovered from COVID-19. The sequenced material came from PBMCs or T cells enriched from blood (not recorded which). CDR3 region: CASSKGTGGNQPQHF. The CDR3 DNA follows: TGTGCCAGTAGTAAAGGGACAGGGGGCAATCAGCCCCAGCATTTT.